The clone carrying this T cell receptor beta chain was seen only a few times. Germline V gene sequence: CDR1 SGHRS, CDR2 YFSETQ. Trimming removed 4 bases from V and 1 base from J, with 12 bases in between. The CDR3 is 14 residues long. The record originates from a study of T cell responses to AZD1222 COVID-19 vaccine. Looking at the study overall: Investigators merged groups given second doses at roughly 4 or roughly 12 weeks.

The table came from immunoSEQ multiplex PCR; TCRdb's copy has only in-frame clones and leaves some out. In the table there are approximately 100,000 clones, roughly nine tenths of which are singletons. The J gene is TRBJ2-7, the V gene TRBV5-1; D gene uncertain. The sample here was peripheral blood, taken on day 0 of AZD1222 vaccination. This TCR was sampled from an adult in good health. This chain's CDR3 is CASSTLDGSYEQYF. DNA for the CDR3: TGCGCCAGCAGCACGCTGGACGGGTCCTACGAGCAGTACTTC.